The rows below give T cell receptor beta chains drawn from one sample of a study of glioma-infiltrating T cells after dendritic cell vaccination. Libraries were prepared by immunoSEQ multiplex PCR; TCRdb keeps only in-frame clonotypes and omits some of them. The data show under 35,000 clones, over 90% seen once. The sample in question was blood, obtained before dendritic cell vaccination. These receptors all come from a human donor with glioblastoma. Both conserved end residues are part of each CDR3. The order of the fields is CDR3 length, J gene, clone size, D gene, V gene, CDR3 DNA, CDR3 protein. A D gene is named only where the DNA matches it firmly. Clone size is stated in some rows and not others, as once, few, many or a class when expanded.

>14|TRBJ1-2|-|-|TRBV7-2
TGTGCCAGCAGCCCGGGGACATTTAACTATGGCTACACCTTC
CASSPGTFNYGYTF
>17|TRBJ2-3|-|TRBD2|TRBV19
TGTGCCAGTAGTATAAGTCTGGGCGGGGGGGCCACAGATACGCAGTATTTT
CASSISLGGGATDTQYF
>14|TRBJ1-1|-|TRBD1|TRBV5-4
TGTGCCAGCAACAGACAGGGGGGCGGCACTGAAGCTTTCTTT
CASNRQGGGTEAFF
>16|TRBJ2-1|-|-|TRBV9
TGTGCCAGCAGCGTAGGTGTTCAGGAGGGGGCTAATGAGCAGTTCTTC
CASSVGVQEGANEQFF
>16|TRBJ2-5|-|TRBD1|TRBV19
TGTGCCAGTAGTCCCGGGACAGGGGGAAGAGGGGAGACCCAGTACTTC
CASSPGTGGRGETQYF
>15|TRBJ2-7|-|-|TRBV19
TGTGCCAGTAAGGCTATCGACAGTGGGTCCTACGAGCAGTACTTC
CASKAIDSGSYEQYF
>14|TRBJ1-5|-|TRBD1|TRBV6-1
TGTGCCAGCAGGACAGGGGTTGGTAATCAGCCCCAGCATTTT
CASRTGVGNQPQHF
>15|TRBJ2-7|once|-|TRBV19
TGTGCCAGTAGTATAGTTGGCGGCTCATCCTACGAGCAGTACTTC
CASSIVGGSSYEQYF
>13|TRBJ1-1|-|TRBD1|TRBV4-2
TGTGCCAGCAGCCATTTAGGACAGGGTGAGGCTTTCTTT
CASSHLGQGEAFF
>12|TRBJ2-7|-|-|TRBV7-9
TGTGCCAGCATGAGTAGCGCCTACGAGCAGTACTTC
CASMSSAYEQYF
>15|TRBJ1-2|-|TRBD1|TRBV5-4
TGTGCCAGCAGCTTCGGACAGGGGGGTAACTATGGCTACACCTTC
CASSFGQGGNYGYTF